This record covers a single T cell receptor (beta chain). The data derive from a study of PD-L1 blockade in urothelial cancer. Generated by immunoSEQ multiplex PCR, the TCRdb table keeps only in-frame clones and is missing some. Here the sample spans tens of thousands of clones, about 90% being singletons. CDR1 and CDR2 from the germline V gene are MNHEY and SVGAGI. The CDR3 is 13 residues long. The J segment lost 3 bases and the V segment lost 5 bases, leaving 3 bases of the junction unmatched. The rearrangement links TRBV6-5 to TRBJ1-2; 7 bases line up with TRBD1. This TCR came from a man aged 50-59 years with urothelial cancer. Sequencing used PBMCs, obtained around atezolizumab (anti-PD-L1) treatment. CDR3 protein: CASSPDRHYGYTF. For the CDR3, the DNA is TGTGCCAGCAGTCCGGACAGGCACTATGGCTACACCTTC.